This T cell receptor beta chain is drawn from a study of identical twins. Overall study findings and caveats: Cord blood beta clonotypes that were abundant carried fewer insertions, and memory repertoires showed no such trend. Excess low generation probability was seen in twin-shared out-of-frame alpha sequences.

Template switching, a step in the protocol, added a universal primer site, and cDNA carried unique molecular identifiers. One entry per CDR3 protein results from TCRdb running MiXCR on the 5' RACE reads. The table lists around 500,000 distinct CDR3 sequences, 12% to 15% of them singletons, with about 0.54% in the top ten. V was clipped by 1 base and J by 10 bases, with 14 bases between them. The CDR3 sequence is 15 residues long. Everyone who gave samples was a healthy Caucasian. This clonotype was picked up a small number of times. Its antigen is not known. This sample also belongs to another study, concerning yellow fever vaccine responses in identical twins.

Material: CD4+ T cells sorted from blood. The chain couples TRBV12-3 or TRBV12-4 to TRBJ1-6; no reliable D call. This clonotype originated in a woman aged 18-29 years in good health. CDR3 sequence reads: CASSLERPTASPLHF. The CDR3 nucleotides are TGTGCCAGCAGTTTAGAGCGCCCTACGGCGTCACCCCTCCACTTT.